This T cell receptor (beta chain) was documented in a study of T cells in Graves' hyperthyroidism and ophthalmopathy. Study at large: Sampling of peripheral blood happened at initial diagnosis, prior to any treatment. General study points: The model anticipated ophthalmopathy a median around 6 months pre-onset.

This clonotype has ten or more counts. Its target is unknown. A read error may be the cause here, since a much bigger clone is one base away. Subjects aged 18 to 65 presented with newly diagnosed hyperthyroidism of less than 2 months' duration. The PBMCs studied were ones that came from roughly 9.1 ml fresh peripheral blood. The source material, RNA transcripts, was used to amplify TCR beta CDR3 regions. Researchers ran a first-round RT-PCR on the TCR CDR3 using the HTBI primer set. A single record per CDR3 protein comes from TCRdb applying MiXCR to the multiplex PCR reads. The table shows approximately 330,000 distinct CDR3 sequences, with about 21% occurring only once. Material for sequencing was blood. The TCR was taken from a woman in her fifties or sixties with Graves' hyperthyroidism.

The CDR3 region is CASSLDQNTEAFF. The CDR3, as DNA: TGTGCCAGCAGCTTAGACCAGAACACTGAAGCTTTCTTT. The chain joins TRBV7-9 to TRBJ1-1; D call uncertain. The CDR3 is 13 residues long. Germline V lookup: CDR1 SEHNR, CDR2 FQNEAQ (reference sequence). Deletions cut 1 base from V and 1 base from J, with 4 bases between.